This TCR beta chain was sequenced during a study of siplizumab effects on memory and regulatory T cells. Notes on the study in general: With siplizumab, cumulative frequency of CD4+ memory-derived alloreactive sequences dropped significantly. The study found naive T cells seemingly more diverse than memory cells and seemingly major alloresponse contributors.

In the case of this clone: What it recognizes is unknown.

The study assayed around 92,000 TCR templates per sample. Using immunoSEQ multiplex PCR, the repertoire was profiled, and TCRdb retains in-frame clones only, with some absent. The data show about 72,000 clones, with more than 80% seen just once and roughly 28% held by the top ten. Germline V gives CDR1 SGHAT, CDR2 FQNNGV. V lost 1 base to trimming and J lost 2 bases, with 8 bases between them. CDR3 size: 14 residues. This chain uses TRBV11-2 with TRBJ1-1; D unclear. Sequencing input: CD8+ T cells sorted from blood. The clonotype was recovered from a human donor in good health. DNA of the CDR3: TGTGCCAGCAGCTTAGTAAACCTAAACACTGAAGCTTTCTTT. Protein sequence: CASSLVNLNTEAFF.